The 26 T cell receptor beta chains listed next were all sequenced from one sample in a study of shared clonotypes between healthy human individuals. Clones were read by immunoSEQ multiplex PCR, and TCRdb kept only the in-frame ones, dropping some. The table includes a few million clones, approximately 95% detected once. Sequences were obtained from naive CD4+ T cells from PBMCs. Subset here: CD45RA+ positively selected. All receptors derive from a young man in good health. Some clones in this sample may be carry-over from other donors' samples.

The J gene is TRBJ2-7, the V gene TRBV7-8; tentative D call: TRBD2 (5 bases). CDR3 size: 14 residues. V was shortened by 4 bases and J by 9 bases, with 19 bases between the two germline ends. The V gene's germline CDR1 is SGHVS and CDR2 FQNEAQ. The CDR3 here is CASSSHRGRPGQYF. The CDR3 DNA sequence: TGTGCCAGCAGCTCCCATCGCGGGCGCCCCGGGCAGTACTTC.

V is TRBV7-2 and J is TRBJ2-3; no firm D call. The CDR3 has 14 residues. The germline V gene encodes CDR1 SGHTA and CDR2 FQGNSA. Trimming pared 1 base from V and 2 bases from J, leaving 7 bases between. CDR3 loop: CASSLEQPTDTQYF. The CDR3 nucleotides are TGTGCCAGCAGCTTAGAGCAGCCCACAGATACGCAGTATTTT.

This clone was seen a few times. V and J are TRBV5-4 and TRBJ2-2, with 11 nucleotides matching TRBD1. The J segment lost 0 bases and the V segment lost 5 bases, leaving 3 bases of the junction unmatched. The germline V gene encodes CDR1 SGHNT and CDR2 YYREEE (reference sequence). The CDR3 is 16 residues long. The chain's CDR3 is CASSRTGGPNTGELFF. In nucleotides, the CDR3 is TGTGCCAGCAGTCGGACAGGGGGCCCGAACACCGGGGAGCTGTTTTTT.

This chain links TRBV15 with TRBJ2-3; no definite D call. This CDR3 has 12 amino acids. Germline values: CDR1 LNHNV, CDR2 YYDKDF (reference sequence). Trimming removed 3 bases from V and 8 bases from J, with 9 bases in between. CDR3 bases: TGTGCCACCAGCAGCGACTCCGGTACGCAGTATTTT. Protein sequence: CATSSDSGTQYF. Full variable domain (remainder filled in from reference TRBV15 and TRBJ2-3): DAMVIQNPRYQVTQFGKPVTLSCSQTLNHNVMYWYQQKSSQAPKLLFHYYDKDFNNEADTPDNFQSRRPNTSFCFLDIRSPGLGDTAMYLCATSSDSGTQYFGPGTRLTVL.

V gene TRBV28 combines with J gene TRBJ2-4; 8 positions agree with TRBD2. Per the germline V gene, CDR1 is MDHEN and CDR2 is SYDVKM. Trimming removed 5 bases from V and 9 bases from J; junction bases left unmatched: 12. The CDR3 length is 15 residues. The CDR3 protein is CASSRSGTRAGIQYF. CDR3 in DNA: TGTGCCAGCAGTAGATCCGGGACTAGGGCCGGCATTCAGTACTTC.

The CDR3 region is CARSLEAVLRGTDTQYF. CDR3 DNA sequence: TGTGCCAGAAGCTTGGAGGCAGTACTCAGGGGCACAGATACGCAGTATTTT. This rearrangement joins TRBV5-3 to TRBJ2-3, with a tentative D call TRBD1 (5 bases). TRBV5-3 is an ORF; its function is uncertain. The CDR3 consists of 17 residues. The V end was cut by 0 bases, the J end by 1 base, with 15 bases between.

The chain joins TRBV15 to TRBJ2-5; D is tentatively TRBD1 or TRBD2 (6 bases each). Germline values: CDR1 LNHNV, CDR2 YYDKDF (reference sequence). V lost 0 bases, J lost 5 bases, and 13 bases lay in between. The CDR3 contains 15 residues. The CDR3 nucleotides are TGTGCCACCAGCAGAGATACGGGGGCCTGGGAGACCCAGTACTTC. Translating it yields CATSRDTGAWETQYF.

The rearrangement joins TRBV5-4 to TRBJ2-7; 7 bases are shared with TRBD1. The germline gives CDR1 SGHNT, CDR2 YYREEE (reference sequence). The CDR3 consists of 15 residues. V lost 0 bases to trimming and J lost 2 bases; unmatched junction nucleotides: 5. CDR3 nucleotides: TGTGCCAGCAGCTTGGCAGGGGGTCCAACCTACGAGCAGTACTTC. This codes for CASSLAGGPTYEQYF.

In nucleotides, the CDR3 is TGCAGCGTTGGGGGACTAGGAGCCGGGGAGCTGTTTTTT. This gives the protein CSVGGLGAGELFF. The chain joins TRBV29-1 to TRBJ2-2; 8 positions agree with TRBD2. CDR3 length: 13 amino acids. From germline, CDR1 is SQVTM and CDR2 ANQGSEA. V was clipped by 4 bases and J by 6 bases; unmatched bases: 4.

The chain employs TRBV7-3 and TRBJ2-1; a weak D match, TRBD1 (5 bases). The germline V gene encodes CDR1 SGHTA and CDR2 FQGTGA. The CDR3 extends over 15 amino acids. The V and J ends lost 2 bases and 2 bases respectively, with 10 bases between them. The CDR3 sequence: CASSLLWTPYNEQFF. CDR3 nucleotides: TGTGCCAGCAGCTTATTGTGGACACCCTACAATGAGCAGTTCTTC.

The chain joins TRBV29-1 to TRBJ2-7, with 10 nucleotides matching TRBD1. V lost 2 bases, J lost 2 bases, and 3 bases stayed unmatched. There are 14 residues in the CDR3. In germline, CDR1 is SQVTM, CDR2 ANQGSEA. The DNA of the CDR3 is TGCAGCGTTGAAAAGGGACAGGGGACCTACGAGCAGTACTTC. Residues: CSVEKGQGTYEQYF.

The gene calls are TRBV4-1 and TRBJ1-2; 7 nucleotides match TRBD1. Looked up from germline, CDR1 is MGHRA and CDR2 is YSYEKL. The CDR3 runs to 15 residues. With 3 bases clipped from V and 4 bases from J, the junction kept 8 bases outside the gene matches. The CDR3: CASSQGQSPGYGYTF. CDR3 nucleotides: TGCGCCAGCAGCCAGGGACAGTCACCAGGCTATGGCTACACCTTC.

The chain carries TRBV9 and TRBJ2-3; 10 bases are a match to TRBD2. Germline values: CDR1 SGDLS, CDR2 YYNGEE. J gave up 6 bases and V 0 bases, and 16 bases lay outside the gene matches. This CDR3 comprises 19 residues. The CDR3 loop reads CASSVGPSGRAQGMDTQYF. CDR3 nucleotide sequence: TGTGCCAGCAGCGTAGGTCCGAGCGGGAGGGCCCAGGGAATGGATACGCAGTATTTT.

The chain has TRBV5-8 and TRBJ1-5; D gene unclear. This CDR3 contains 13 residues. Germline V lookup: CDR1 SGHTS, CDR2 YDEGEE. V was pared by 1 base and J by 5 bases, with 7 bases between. CDR3 loop: CASSLFPDQPQHF. The CDR3 nucleotides read TGTGCCAGCAGCTTGTTCCCAGATCAGCCCCAGCATTTT.

This chain joins TRBV4-3 and TRBJ1-2; D call uncertain. The germline gives CDR1 LGHNA, CDR2 YSLEER. CDR3 size: 14 residues. V was clipped by 0 bases and J by 6 bases, with 11 bases between them. Here the CDR3 reads CASSQESSRHGYTF. In nucleotides, the CDR3 is TGCGCCAGCAGCCAAGAGAGTTCGCGGCATGGCTACACCTTC.

V and J are TRBV7-3 and TRBJ2-5; TRBD2 is a possible D gene (5 bases). Trimming shortened V by 4 bases and J by 5 bases, and 8 bases separated the two germline ends. Germline V gene sequence: CDR1 SGHTA, CDR2 FQGTGA. The length of the CDR3 is 12 residues. CDR3 DNA: TGTGCCAGCAGCTCGGGGATGGAGACCCAGTACTTC. It specifies CASSSGMETQYF.

This clone has a handful of counts. The chain has TRBV7-9 and TRBJ1-5, with D possibly TRBD1 on 5 matching bases. Trimming pared 1 base from V and 6 bases from J, leaving 16 bases between. Germline assignment: CDR1 SEHNR and CDR2 FQNEAQ (reference sequence). The CDR3 length is 16 residues. The CDR3 loop is CASSLVSGDVGQPQHF. DNA of the CDR3: TGTGCCAGCAGCTTAGTGTCGGGGGATGTTGGTCAGCCCCAGCATTTT.

The V gene is TRBV11-2, the J gene TRBJ2-1, with D possibly TRBD2 on 6 matching bases. Trimming removed 6 bases from V and 2 bases from J, with 11 bases in between. There are 14 residues in the CDR3. Germline CDR1 is SGHAT and CDR2 is FQNNGV. CDR3 amino acids: CASRGGGAYNEQFF. For the CDR3, the DNA is TGTGCCAGCAGGGGCGGCGGGGCCTACAATGAGCAGTTCTTC.

This clone was detected only a few times. In nucleotides, the CDR3 is TGTGCCAGCAGCGCTAGCGGGAGGGCTACCTACGAGCAGTACTTC. Its protein is CASSASGRATYEQYF. V is TRBV2 and J is TRBJ2-7; 12 bases map to TRBD2. Germline loops: CDR1 SNHLY, CDR2 FYNNEI. After removal of 6 bases from V and 2 bases from J, the junction contained 5 bases not matched to a gene. CDR3 length equals 15 residues.

This chain uses TRBV9 with TRBJ2-1; a weak D match, TRBD2 (5 bases). Trimming shortened V by 0 bases and J by 0 bases, and 10 bases separated the two germline ends. Germline values: CDR1 SGDLS, CDR2 YYNGEE. The CDR3 runs to 16 residues. CDR3 DNA sequence: TGTGCCAGCAGCGTAGACCCCACTAGCTCCTACAATGAGCAGTTCTTC. This codes for CASSVDPTSSYNEQFF.

CDR3 loop: CASSSQGGQQPETQYF. As DNA, the CDR3 is TGTGCCAGCAGCTCCCAAGGGGGACAGCAACCGGAGACCCAGTACTTC. The chain employs TRBV7-3 and TRBJ2-5, with TRBD1 matching over 7 bases. CDR3 size: 16 residues. After removal of 4 bases from V and 5 bases from J, the junction contained 13 bases not matched to a gene. Per the germline V gene, CDR1 is SGHTA and CDR2 is FQGTGA.

The V gene is TRBV6-6, the J gene TRBJ1-5; perhaps TRBD1 as D (5 bases). V lost 8 bases and J lost 2, with 16 bases in between. CDR1 is MNHNY and CDR2 is SVGAGI in the germline V gene (reference sequence). The CDR3 is 15 amino acids. In DNA form, the CDR3 reads TGTGCCAGCGGAACAGGATCCGGAGGCAATCAGCCCCAGCATTTT. The encoded protein is CASGTGSGGNQPQHF.

On this clone: Other DNA sequences in this specimen translate into the identical CDR3. The chain combines TRBV2 with TRBJ1-5, with D maybe TRBD1 (6 bases). This CDR3 contains 13 residues. Deletions cut 6 bases from V and 3 bases from J, with 9 bases between. The germline V gene encodes CDR1 SNHLY and CDR2 FYNNEI. Here the CDR3 DNA reads TGTGCCAGCAGCGGACAGTTCAATCAGCCCCAGCATTTT. Protein: CASSGQFNQPQHF.

The chain carries TRBV5-4 and TRBJ2-1; 9 positions agree with TRBD1. V shed 5 bases, J shed 2 bases, and the junction held 8 bases outside the gene matches. The CDR3 extends over 16 amino acids. Germline CDR1 and CDR2: SGHNT and YYREEE (reference sequence). For the CDR3, the DNA is TGTGCCAGCAGGCCTCGGGGACAGGGAACCTACAATGAGCAGTTCTTC. It translates to CASRPRGQGTYNEQFF. The entire variable domain, with the rest obtained from reference TRBV5-4 and TRBJ2-1, is as follows: ETGVTQSPTHLIKTRGQQVTLRCSSQSGHNTVSWYQQALGQGPQFIFQYYREEENGRGNFPPRFSGLQFPNYSSELNVNALELDDSALYLCASRPRGQGTYNEQFFGPGTRLTVL.

The rearrangement links TRBV18 to TRBJ1-1; 9 bases agree with TRBD1. Germline values: CDR1 KGHSH, CDR2 LQKENI. Losses at the gene ends were 3 bases for V and 5 bases for J; bases not matched to a gene: 7. The CDR3 contains 15 residues. CDR3 amino acids: CASSPRTGALTEAFF. The CDR3 DNA reads TGTGCCAGCTCACCCCGGACAGGGGCCCTTACTGAAGCTTTCTTT.

The chain uses TRBV19 and TRBJ2-2, with 10 bases aligning to TRBD2. V lost 3 bases, J lost 4 bases, and 5 bases stayed unmatched. Germline V lookup: CDR1 LNHDA, CDR2 SQIVND (reference sequence). CDR3 length equals 16 residues. The CDR3 sequence is CASSILAGARTGELFF. The CDR3 bases are TGTGCCAGTAGTATCCTAGCGGGAGCTCGCACCGGGGAGCTGTTTTTT.